A single sample is the source of the 21 T cell receptor beta chains below, sequenced in a study of regulatory T cells in long-lasting Graves disease (dated by TCRdb to the early 2020s). Sample time point, as interpreted from the label and publication: newly diagnosed GD, antithyroid drugs for less than 3 months. For both TCR sequencing and RNA sequencing, RNA was extracted from PBMCs using TRIzol. To prepare the library, multiplex PCR was applied. Sequencing was carried out with an Illumina HiSeq 4000. To build TCR beta libraries, CDR3 regions were amplified by Arm-PCR using iRepertoire HTBI primers. TCRdb reworked the public reads: Q25 trimming with fastp, MiXCR clone assembly, productive beta chains retained. Rows are combined by CDR3 protein, so each entry shows the most common genes and DNA. The sample table shows approximately 360,000 distinct CDR3 sequences, and approximately 10% are seen once. The ten largest account for under 20% of the sample.

The sample also formed part of further work on T cells in Graves' hyperthyroidism and ophthalmopathy.

This specimen was peripheral blood mononuclear cells (PBMCs), taken at new diagnosis, from a patient treated with antithyroid drugs. These receptors were collected from a woman between 18 and 30 years old with Graves disease. Donor details come from another sample of the same person, matched by shared clones.

This clonotype occurred once. A much bigger clone sits one base away, suggesting this may be a read error. CDR3 residues: CASSSMDGGYTF. The DNA for the CDR3 is TGTGCCAGCAGTTCTATGGACGGTGGCTACACCTTC. This chain links TRBV7-9 with TRBJ1-2; no definite D call. Germline assignment: CDR1 SEHNR and CDR2 FQNEAQ (reference sequence). The V end lost 6 bases, the J end lost 7 bases, and 12 bases lay between the germline ends. CDR3 length: 12 amino acids.

This clonotype was detected many times. The J gene is TRBJ2-1, the V gene TRBV7-6, with unresolved D. Germline V gene lookup returns CDR1 SGHVS and CDR2 FNYEAQ. V gave up 2 bases and J gave up 2 bases, with 10 bases separating them. There are 15 residues in the CDR3. The CDR3 sequence is CASSLWQVAYNEQFF. CDR3 in DNA: TGTGCCAGCAGCTTATGGCAGGTTGCCTACAATGAGCAGTTCTTC.

Written as DNA, the CDR3 is TGTGCCAGCAGCTTAGATAGGATCGGAATTTGGGCCAAAAACATTCAGTACTTC. Translation: CASSLDRIGIWAKNIQYF. The chain couples TRBV11-2 to TRBJ2-4; D gene unclear. Trimming removed 0 bases from V and 1 base from J, with 16 bases in between. This CDR3 is 18 amino acids long. Germline V gene sequence: CDR1 SGHAT, CDR2 FQNNGV.

The sample holds a few counts of this clonotype. At one boundary the junction diverges from the germline segment, which might be a read error. The chain's CDR3 is CASSLGGTGGRQSQHF. Written as DNA, the CDR3 is TGTGCCAGCAGCTTAGGCGGGACGGGTGGACGTCAGTCCCAGCATTTT. The rearrangement joins TRBV13 to TRBJ1-5; TRBD1 might be the D (5 bases). CDR3 length equals 16 residues. The germline V gene encodes CDR1 PRHDT and CDR2 FYEKMQ (reference sequence).

This clonotype was seen repeatedly, ten times or more. This sequence joins TRBV27 and TRBJ1-5; 9 bases match TRBD1. Trimming removed 8 bases from V and 7 bases from J; junction bases left unmatched: 6. The V gene's germline CDR1 is MNHEY and CDR2 SMNVEV (reference sequence). This CDR3 contains 13 residues. CDR3 DNA: TGTGCCAGCCGGACAGGGGACCGACAGCCCCAGCATTTT. It encodes CASRTGDRQPQHF.

Many counts were recorded for this clonotype. J is TRBJ2-1 and V is TRBV7-3, with 11 bases fitting TRBD1. The J segment lost 8 bases and the V segment lost 4 bases, leaving 7 bases of the junction unmatched. CDR3 length equals 15 residues. Germline loops: CDR1 SGHTA, CDR2 FQGTGA. For the CDR3, the DNA is TGTGCCAGCAGCTCGGATGGACAGGGGGCGTATGAGCAGTTCTTC. This translates into CASSSDGQGAYEQFF.

The CDR3 loop reads CASSGTSGTKETQYF. CDR3 DNA sequence: TGTGCCAGCAGTGGGACTAGCGGGACGAAAGAGACCCAGTACTTC. The chain carries TRBV6-1 and TRBJ2-5; 12 nucleotides agree with TRBD2. The V segment lost 4 bases and the J segment 3 bases; nucleotides outside the gene matches: 3. Germline assignment: CDR1 MNHNS and CDR2 SASEGT. The CDR3 is 15 amino acids.

This clonotype was counted a few times. The chain links TRBV30 to TRBJ2-2; no definite D call. Trimming left V 0 bases short and J 5 bases short, with 7 bases between. CDR1 GTSNPN and CDR2 SVGIG come from the germline V gene (reference sequence). This CDR3 spans 13 amino acids. The CDR3 nucleotides are TGTGCCTGGAGTGTTGGGCGGACCGGGGAGCTGTTTTTT. This gives the protein CAWSVGRTGELFF. The variable domain in full, with the rest retrieved from reference TRBV30 and TRBJ2-2, is SQTIHQWPATLVQPVGSPLSLECTVEGTSNPNLYWYRQAAGRGLQLLFYSVGIGQISSEVPQNLSASRPQDRQFILSSKKLLLSDSGFYLCAWSVGRTGELFFGEGSRLTVL.

This clonotype was recorded many times. The CDR3 DNA reads as TGCGCCAGCAGCTACCCTCTCCGGCGTACCTCCTACAATGAGCAGTTCTTC. Amino acid sequence: CASSYPLRRTSYNEQFF. This sequence joins TRBV5-1 and TRBJ2-1; D is ambiguous. Trimming took 3 bases from V and 0 from J, leaving 16 bases between them. CDR3 length equals 17 residues. Looked up from germline, CDR1 is SGHRS and CDR2 is YFSETQ.

This clonotype has a count of ten or more. As DNA, the CDR3 is TGCGCCAGCAGCTCACAGGGGTACACGAACACCGGGGAGCTGTTTTTT. Its translation is CASSSQGYTNTGELFF. This rearrangement joins TRBV5-1 to TRBJ2-2; TRBD1 matches at 7 bases. The CDR3 spans 16 residues. Germline CDR1 SGHRS, CDR2 YFSETQ. After removal of 3 bases from V and 0 bases from J, the junction contained 5 bases not matched to a gene.

This clonotype was recorded many times. The chain is built from TRBV7-8 and TRBJ1-1; no clear D. The V gene's germline CDR1 is SGHVS and CDR2 FQNEAQ. V was cut by 5 bases and J by 1 base, with 14 bases left in between. The CDR3 is made up of 15 amino acids. For the CDR3, the DNA is TGTGCCAGCAGCACGTTCCGGCCCCCGAACACTGAAGCTTTCTTT. It codes for CASSTFRPPNTEAFF.

This clonotype was observed at least ten times. The CDR3 is CAISEMSRGEQFF. Written as DNA, the CDR3 is TGTGCCATCAGTGAAATGTCTCGCGGTGAGCAGTTCTTC. This chain links TRBV10-3 with TRBJ2-1; D unresolved. Germline V CDR1 and CDR2: ENHRY, SYGVKD. This CDR3 has 13 amino acids. Between the trimmed V and J ends, which lost 3 bases and 9 bases, there was a span of 12 bases.

V gene TRBV4-2 combines with J gene TRBJ2-3; unclear D gene. Deletions cut 2 bases from V and 1 base from J, with 7 bases between. The CDR3 extends over 14 amino acids. CDR1 LGHNA and CDR2 YNFKEQ come from the germline V gene. DNA of the CDR3: TGTGCCAGCAGCCAACGTCTCGGCACAGATACGCAGTATTTT. Translated: CASSQRLGTDTQYF.

In regard to this clonotype: A clone one base away is much larger, so this may be a read error. The CDR3 end shows no conserved phenylalanine or tryptophan, and so a read error is likely. The chain carries TRBV6-1 and TRBJ2-1; 14 nucleotides match TRBD2. V lost 5 bases and J lost 5; bases outside the gene matches: 5. Germline V gives CDR1 MNHNS, CDR2 SASEGT. This CDR3 has 16 amino acids. This CDR3 is CASSKGTSGRDNEQFL. The CDR3 DNA is TGTGCCAGCAGTAAAGGGACTAGCGGGAGAGACAATGAGCAGTTCCTC.

This clonotype has ten or more counts. This chain links TRBV5-1 with TRBJ2-7; D gene unclear. The CDR3 is made up of 16 amino acids. The V end was cut by 4 bases, the J end by 7 bases, with 24 bases between. Germline lookup yields CDR1 SGHRS and CDR2 YFSETQ. Here the CDR3 DNA reads TGCGCCAGCAGCCAACTCGGTCATCCCGTGCCGAGGGAGCAGTACTTC. Amino acid sequence: CASSQLGHPVPREQYF. Variable domain in full (rest from reference TRBV5-1 and TRBJ2-7): KAGVTQTPRYLIKTRGQQVTLSCSPISGHRSVSWYQQTPGQGLQFLFEYFSETQRNKGNFPGRFSGRQFSNSRSEMNVSTLELGDSALYLCASSQLGHPVPREQYFGPGTRLTVT.

CDR3 in amino acids: CASSRAGGPSYEQYF. CDR3 sequence (DNA): TGTGCCAGCAGTAGGGCGGGAGGCCCCTCCTACGAGCAGTACTTC. The V gene is TRBV25-1, the J gene TRBJ2-7; 8 bases align to TRBD2. V dropped 5 bases and J dropped 0; count of bases not matched to a gene: 6. Germline V gene lookup returns CDR1 MGHDK and CDR2 SYGVNS. The CDR3 covers 15 residues.

As to this clonotype: With a much larger clone just one base away, this may be a read error. V is TRBV20-1 and J is TRBJ2-1, with D tentatively TRBD2 (6 bases). The J call could be wrong; TRBJ2-3 is a better fit for the DNA end. Per the germline V gene, CDR1 is DFQATT and CDR2 is SNEGSKA (reference sequence). The CDR3 is made up of 16 amino acids. The CDR3 region has the DNA TGCAGTGCTAGAGATGATGAAACGGGAGTAGTCGATAAGCAGTATTTT. Its protein is CSARDDETGVVDKQYF.

This clonotype was counted many times. The chain carries TRBV27 and TRBJ2-7; the D call may be TRBD1 or TRBD2 (5 bases each). CDR3 size: 17 residues. CDR1 and CDR2 (germline): MNHEY, SMNVEV (reference sequence). With 0 bases removed from V and 0 bases from J, the gap between germline ends came to 15 bases. DNA of the CDR3: TGTGCCAGCAGTTTATCAAAGAGAGGGGCCAGCTCCTACGAGCAGTACGTC. It encodes CASSLSKRGASSYEQYV.

This chain uses TRBV20-1 with TRBJ1-4, with TRBD1 matching over 10 bases. The CDR3 spans 13 residues. J lost 7 bases, V lost 5 bases, and 4 bases had no gene match. The germline V gene has CDR1 DFQATT and CDR2 SNEGSKA (reference sequence). CDR3 protein: CSAQTGGGEKLFF. CDR3 coding DNA: TGCAGTGCTCAGACAGGGGGCGGTGAAAAACTGTTTTTT.

The table lists this clonotype with many counts. The V gene is TRBV28, the J gene TRBJ1-4; D call uncertain. Germline loops: CDR1 MDHEN, CDR2 SYDVKM. The V end lost 3 bases, the J end lost 8 bases, and 10 bases lay between the germline ends. There are 13 residues in the CDR3. As DNA, the CDR3 is TGTGCCAGCAGTTTTCTTTCATCCGAAAAACTGTTTTTT. It translates to CASSFLSSEKLFF.

This clonotype was seen repeatedly, ten times or more. The chain uses TRBV3-1 and TRBJ2-7; 7 bases fit TRBD2. J was trimmed by 1 base and V by 4 bases; bases with no gene match: 7. Germline V gene data show CDR1 as LGHDT and CDR2 as YNNKEL (reference sequence). The CDR3 has 15 residues. Here the CDR3 DNA reads TGTGCCAGCAGCCCGAAGGGAGGGTCTTCCTACGAGCAGTACTTC. Amino acids: CASSPKGGSSYEQYF.